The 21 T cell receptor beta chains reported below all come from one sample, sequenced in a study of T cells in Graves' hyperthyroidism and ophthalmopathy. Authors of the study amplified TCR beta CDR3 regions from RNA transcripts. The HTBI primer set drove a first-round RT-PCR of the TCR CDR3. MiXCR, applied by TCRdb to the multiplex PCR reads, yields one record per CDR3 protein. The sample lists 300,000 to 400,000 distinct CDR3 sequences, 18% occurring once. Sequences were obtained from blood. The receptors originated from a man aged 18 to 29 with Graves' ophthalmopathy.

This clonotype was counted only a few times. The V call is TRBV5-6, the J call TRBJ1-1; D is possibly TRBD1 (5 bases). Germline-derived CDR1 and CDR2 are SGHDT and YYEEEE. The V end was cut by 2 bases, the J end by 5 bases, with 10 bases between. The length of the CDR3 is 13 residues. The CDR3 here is CASSFYPGTEAFF. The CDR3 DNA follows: TGTGCCAGCAGCTTTTACCCAGGGACTGAAGCTTTCTTT.

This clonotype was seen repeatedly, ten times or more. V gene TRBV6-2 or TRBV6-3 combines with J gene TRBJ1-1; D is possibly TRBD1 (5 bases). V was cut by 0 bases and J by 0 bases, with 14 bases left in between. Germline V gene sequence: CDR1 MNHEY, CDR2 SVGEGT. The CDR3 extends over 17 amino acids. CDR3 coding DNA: TGTGCCAGCAGTTACTCGATAGGCAGGGCCATGAACACTGAAGCTTTCTTT. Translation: CASSYSIGRAMNTEAFF.

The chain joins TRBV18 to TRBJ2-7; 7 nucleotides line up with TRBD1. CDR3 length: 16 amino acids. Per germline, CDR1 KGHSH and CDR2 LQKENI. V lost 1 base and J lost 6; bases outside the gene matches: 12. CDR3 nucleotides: TGTGCCAGCTCACCACTGAAAGGGGGACAGATTTCCGAGCAGTACTTC. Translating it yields CASSPLKGGQISEQYF.

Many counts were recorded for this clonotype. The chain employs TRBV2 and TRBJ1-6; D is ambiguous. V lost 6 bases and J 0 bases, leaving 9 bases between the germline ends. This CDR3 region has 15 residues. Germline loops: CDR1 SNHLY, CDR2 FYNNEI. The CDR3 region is CASRGESSYNSPLHF. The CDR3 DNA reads TGTGCCAGCAGAGGCGAGAGCTCCTATAATTCACCCCTCCACTTT.

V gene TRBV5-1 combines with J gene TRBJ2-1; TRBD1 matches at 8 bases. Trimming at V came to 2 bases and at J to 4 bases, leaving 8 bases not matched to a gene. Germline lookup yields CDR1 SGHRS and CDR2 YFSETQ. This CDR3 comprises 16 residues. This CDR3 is CASSFAGGALYNEQFF. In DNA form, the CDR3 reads TGCGCCAGCAGCTTCGCAGGGGGCGCGTTGTACAATGAGCAGTTCTTC.

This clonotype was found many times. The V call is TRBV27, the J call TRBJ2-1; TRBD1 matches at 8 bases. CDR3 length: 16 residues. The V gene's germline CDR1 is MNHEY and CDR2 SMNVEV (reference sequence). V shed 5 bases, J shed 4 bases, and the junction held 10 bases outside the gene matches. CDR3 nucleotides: TGTGCCAGCAGTCGGTTGACAGGGGCGACTTACAATGAGCAGTTCTTC. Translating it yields CASSRLTGATYNEQFF.

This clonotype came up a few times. The CDR3 sequence is CATQELAGGPYYYNEQFF. The CDR3 DNA sequence: TGTGCCACCCAGGAACTAGCGGGGGGGCCGTATTACTACAATGAGCAGTTCTTC. The chain couples TRBV24-1 to TRBJ2-1; 13 bases line up with TRBD2. CDR3 length: 18 amino acids. V trimming: 9 bases; J trimming: 3 bases; junction bases outside the gene matches: 13. The germline V gene encodes CDR1 KGHDR and CDR2 SFDVKD.

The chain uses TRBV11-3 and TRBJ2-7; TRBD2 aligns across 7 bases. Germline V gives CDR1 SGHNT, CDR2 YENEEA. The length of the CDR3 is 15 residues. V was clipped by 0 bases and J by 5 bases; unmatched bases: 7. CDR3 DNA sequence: TGTGCCAGCAGCTTAGATTCGCGGGGGAGTCACGAGCAGTACTTC. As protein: CASSLDSRGSHEQYF.

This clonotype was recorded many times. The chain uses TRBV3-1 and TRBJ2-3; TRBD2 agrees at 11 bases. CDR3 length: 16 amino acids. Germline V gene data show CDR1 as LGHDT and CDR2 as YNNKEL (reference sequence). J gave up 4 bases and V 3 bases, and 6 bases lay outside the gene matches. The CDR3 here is CASSHIAGGRADTQYF. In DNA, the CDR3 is TGTGCCAGCAGCCACATAGCGGGGGGGCGCGCAGATACGCAGTATTTT.

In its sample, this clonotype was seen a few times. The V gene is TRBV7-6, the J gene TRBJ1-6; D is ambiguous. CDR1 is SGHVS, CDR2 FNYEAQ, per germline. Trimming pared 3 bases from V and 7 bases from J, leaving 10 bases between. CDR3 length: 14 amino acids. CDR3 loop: CASSFSGPNSPLHF. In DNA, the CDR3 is TGTGCCAGCAGCTTCTCCGGTCCCAATTCACCCCTCCACTTT.

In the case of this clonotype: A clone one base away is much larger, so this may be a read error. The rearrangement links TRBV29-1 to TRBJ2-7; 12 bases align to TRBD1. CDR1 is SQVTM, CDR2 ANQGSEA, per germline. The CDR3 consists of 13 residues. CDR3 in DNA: TGCGGCGTCCCGGGACAGGGGGCAGACGAGCAGTACTTC. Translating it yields CGVPGQGADEQYF.

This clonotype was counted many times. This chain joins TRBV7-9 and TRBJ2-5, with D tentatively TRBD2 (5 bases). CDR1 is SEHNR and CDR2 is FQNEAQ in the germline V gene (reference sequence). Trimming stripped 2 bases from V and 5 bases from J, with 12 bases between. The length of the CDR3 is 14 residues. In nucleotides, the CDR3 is TGTGCCAGCAGCTTAACACGGGGTGGGGAGACCCAGTACTTC. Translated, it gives CASSLTRGGETQYF.

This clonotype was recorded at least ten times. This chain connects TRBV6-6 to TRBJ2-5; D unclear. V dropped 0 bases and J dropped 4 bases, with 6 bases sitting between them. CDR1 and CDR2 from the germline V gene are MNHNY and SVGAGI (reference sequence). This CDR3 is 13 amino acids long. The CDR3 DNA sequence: TGTGCCAGCAGTTACTCCCTTGTAGAGACCCAGTACTTC. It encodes CASSYSLVETQYF.

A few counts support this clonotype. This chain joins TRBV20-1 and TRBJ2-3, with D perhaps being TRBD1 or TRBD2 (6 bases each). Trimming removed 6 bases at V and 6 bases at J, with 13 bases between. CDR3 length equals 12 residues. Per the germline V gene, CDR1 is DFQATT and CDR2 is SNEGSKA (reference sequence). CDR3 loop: CSASSGADTQYF. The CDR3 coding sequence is TGCAGTGCCTCATCGGGGGCGGATACGCAGTATTTT.

The CDR3 DNA follows: TGTGCCAGCAGTGAATTGGGGTCCTATAATTCACCCCTCCACTTT. This gives the protein CASSELGSYNSPLHF. The chain is built from TRBV2 and TRBJ1-6; D remains unclear. The CDR3 loop spans 15 amino acids. Germline CDR1 and CDR2: SNHLY and FYNNEI. Trimming pared 2 bases from V and 1 base from J, leaving 6 bases between.

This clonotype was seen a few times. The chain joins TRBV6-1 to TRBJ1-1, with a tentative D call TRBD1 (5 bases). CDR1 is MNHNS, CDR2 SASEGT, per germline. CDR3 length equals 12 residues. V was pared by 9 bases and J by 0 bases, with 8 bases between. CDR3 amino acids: CASPGLNTEAFF. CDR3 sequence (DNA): TGTGCCAGTCCGGGGCTGAACACTGAAGCTTTCTTT.

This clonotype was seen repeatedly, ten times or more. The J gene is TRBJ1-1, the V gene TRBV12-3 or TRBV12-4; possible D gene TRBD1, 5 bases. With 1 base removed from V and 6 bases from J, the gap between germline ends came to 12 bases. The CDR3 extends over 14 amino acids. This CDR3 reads CASSLGVQGSEAFF. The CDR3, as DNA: TGTGCCAGCAGTTTAGGGGTGCAGGGCTCTGAAGCTTTCTTT.

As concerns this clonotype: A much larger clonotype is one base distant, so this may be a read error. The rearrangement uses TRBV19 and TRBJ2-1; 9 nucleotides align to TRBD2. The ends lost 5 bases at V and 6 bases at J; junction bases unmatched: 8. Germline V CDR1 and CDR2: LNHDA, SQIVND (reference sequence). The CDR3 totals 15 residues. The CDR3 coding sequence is TGTGCCAGTAGTTTGGTTGCGGGGGGGTTCAATGAGCAGTTCTTC. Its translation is CASSLVAGGFNEQFF.

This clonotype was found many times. The CDR3 here is CASSLSGDRVTEAFF. The DNA for the CDR3 is TGCGCCAGCAGCTTGTCAGGGGACAGGGTTACTGAAGCTTTCTTT. V usage is TRBV5-1 and J usage is TRBJ1-1; 9 nucleotides match TRBD1. Germline trimming cut 1 base from V and 5 bases from J; bases unmatched to any gene: 6. The CDR3 loop spans 15 amino acids. Germline V gene sequence: CDR1 SGHRS, CDR2 YFSETQ.

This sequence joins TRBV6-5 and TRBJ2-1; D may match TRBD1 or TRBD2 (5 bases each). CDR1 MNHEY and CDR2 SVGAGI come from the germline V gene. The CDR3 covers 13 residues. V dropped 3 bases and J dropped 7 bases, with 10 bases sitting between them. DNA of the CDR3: TGTGCCAGCAGTTATCGGGGCGATAATGAGCAGTTCTTC. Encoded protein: CASSYRGDNEQFF.

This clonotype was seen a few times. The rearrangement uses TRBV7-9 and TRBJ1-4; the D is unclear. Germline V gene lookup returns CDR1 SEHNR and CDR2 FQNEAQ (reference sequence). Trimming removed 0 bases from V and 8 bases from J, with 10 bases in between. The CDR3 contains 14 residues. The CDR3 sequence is CASSLAPSREKLFF. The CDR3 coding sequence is TGTGCCAGCAGCTTAGCGCCTAGCAGGGAAAAACTGTTTTTT.